This T cell receptor beta chain was documented in a study of blood T cell repertoires in COVID-19. Study in general: Some COVID-19 samples were acute and others convalescent; all came from the United States, Italy and Spain.

Only in-frame clones appear in the TCRdb table, and some are missing; sequencing was by immunoSEQ multiplex PCR. The sample lists tens of thousands of clones, 80% to 85% occurring once. The CDR3 sequence is 14 residues long. Germline V CDR1 and CDR2: SGHDT, YYEEEE. The V gene lost 0 bases and the J gene lost 0 bases, with 7 bases spanning the gap. The chain uses TRBV5-6 and TRBJ2-7, with D perhaps TRBD1 (6 bases). Sequencing was carried out using peripheral blood. This receptor was taken from a woman at least 80 years old with acute or convalescent COVID-19. In DNA, the CDR3 is TGTGCCAGCAGCTTGGGGACAGCCTCCTACGAGCAGTACTTC. Translated: CASSLGTASYEQYF.